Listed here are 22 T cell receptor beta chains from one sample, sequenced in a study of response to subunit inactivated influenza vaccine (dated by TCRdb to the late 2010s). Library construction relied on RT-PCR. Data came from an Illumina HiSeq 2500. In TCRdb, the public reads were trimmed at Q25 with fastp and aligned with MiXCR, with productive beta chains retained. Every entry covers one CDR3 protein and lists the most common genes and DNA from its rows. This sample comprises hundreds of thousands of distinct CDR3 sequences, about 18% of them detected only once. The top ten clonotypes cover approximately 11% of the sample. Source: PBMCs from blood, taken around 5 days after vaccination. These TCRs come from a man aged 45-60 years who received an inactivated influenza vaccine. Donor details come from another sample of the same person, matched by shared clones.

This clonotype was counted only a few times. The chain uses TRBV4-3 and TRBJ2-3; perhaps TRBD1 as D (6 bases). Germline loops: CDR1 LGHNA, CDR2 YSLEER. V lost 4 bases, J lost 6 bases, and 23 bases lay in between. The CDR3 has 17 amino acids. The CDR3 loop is CASSPAVTGLPRDTQYF. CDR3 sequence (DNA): TGCGCCAGCAGCCCTGCGGTGACAGGACTCCCCCGGGATACGCAGTATTTT.

For the CDR3, the DNA is TGCAGTGCTAGAGATGCAGGTAGCTCCTACGAGCAGTACTTC. Its protein product is CSARDAGSSYEQYF. The rearrangement joins TRBV20-1 to TRBJ2-7; D not certain. Germline values: CDR1 DFQATT, CDR2 SNEGSKA (reference sequence). The CDR3 is 14 amino acids. Trimming took off 0 bases at V and 0 bases at J, with 9 bases between the two ends.

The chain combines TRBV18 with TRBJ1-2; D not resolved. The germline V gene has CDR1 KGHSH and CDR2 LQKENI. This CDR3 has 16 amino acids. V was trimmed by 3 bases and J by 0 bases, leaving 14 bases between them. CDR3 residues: CASSPETIATNYGYTF. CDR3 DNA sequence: TGTGCCAGCTCACCGGAGACAATCGCGACTAACTATGGCTACACCTTC.

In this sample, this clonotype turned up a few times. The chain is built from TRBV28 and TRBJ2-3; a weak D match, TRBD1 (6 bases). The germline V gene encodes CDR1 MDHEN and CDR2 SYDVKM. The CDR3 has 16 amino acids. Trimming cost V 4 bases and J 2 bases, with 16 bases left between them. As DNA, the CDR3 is TGTGCCAGCAGTTCGTTCAGGGGATCGGTCACAGATACGCAGTATTTT. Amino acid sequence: CASSSFRGSVTDTQYF.

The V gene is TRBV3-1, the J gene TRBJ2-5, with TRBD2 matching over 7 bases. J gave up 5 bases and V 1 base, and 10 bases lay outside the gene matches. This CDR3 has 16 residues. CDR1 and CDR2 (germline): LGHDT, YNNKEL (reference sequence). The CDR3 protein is CASSQANLLARETQYF. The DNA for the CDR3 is TGTGCCAGCAGCCAAGCTAACCTACTAGCGCGCGAGACCCAGTACTTC.

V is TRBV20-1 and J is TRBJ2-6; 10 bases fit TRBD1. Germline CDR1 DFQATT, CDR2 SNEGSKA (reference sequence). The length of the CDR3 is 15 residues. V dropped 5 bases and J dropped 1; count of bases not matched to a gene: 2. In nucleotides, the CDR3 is TGCAGTGCTGGGACAGGGGTATCTGGGGCCAACGTCCTGACTTTC. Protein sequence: CSAGTGVSGANVLTF.

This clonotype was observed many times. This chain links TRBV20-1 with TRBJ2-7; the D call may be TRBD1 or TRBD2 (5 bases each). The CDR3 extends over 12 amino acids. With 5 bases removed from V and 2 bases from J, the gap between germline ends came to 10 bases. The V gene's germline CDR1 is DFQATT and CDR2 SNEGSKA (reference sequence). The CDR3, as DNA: TGCAGTGCTCGGGGACCAACCTACGAGCAGTACTTC. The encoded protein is CSARGPTYEQYF.

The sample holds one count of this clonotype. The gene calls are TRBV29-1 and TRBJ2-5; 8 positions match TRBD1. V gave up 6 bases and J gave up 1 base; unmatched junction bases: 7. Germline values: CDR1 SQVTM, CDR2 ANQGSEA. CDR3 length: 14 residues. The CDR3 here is CSVDDRGTQETQYF. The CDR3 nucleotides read TGCAGCGTGGATGACAGGGGCACCCAAGAGACCCAGTACTTC. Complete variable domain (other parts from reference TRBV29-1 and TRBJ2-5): SAVISQKPSRDICQRGTSLTIQCQVDSQVTMMFWYRQQPGQSLTLIATANQGSEATYESGFVIDKFPISRPNLTFSTLTVSNMSPEDSSIYLCSVDDRGTQETQYFGPGTRLLVL.

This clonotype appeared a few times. The CDR3 reads CASSLEFAGTGELFF. Here the CDR3 DNA reads TGTGCCAGCAGCTTAGAGTTTGCGGGTACCGGGGAGCTGTTTTTT. This sequence joins TRBV7-2 and TRBJ2-2, with D perhaps TRBD2 (5 bases). The CDR3 runs 15 residues. Per germline, CDR1 SGHTA and CDR2 FQGNSA. The germline V and J ends were trimmed by 1 base and 5 bases, with 11 bases remaining between them.

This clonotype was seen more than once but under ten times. The CDR3 region is CASSERAGDSYEQYF. DNA for the CDR3: TGTGCCAGCAGCGAACGTGCAGGGGACTCCTACGAGCAGTACTTC. This chain uses TRBV6-1 with TRBJ2-7, with D tentatively TRBD1 (6 bases). V lost 6 bases and J lost 0, with 15 bases in between. Per the germline V gene, CDR1 is MNHNS and CDR2 is SASEGT. This CDR3 is built from 15 residues.

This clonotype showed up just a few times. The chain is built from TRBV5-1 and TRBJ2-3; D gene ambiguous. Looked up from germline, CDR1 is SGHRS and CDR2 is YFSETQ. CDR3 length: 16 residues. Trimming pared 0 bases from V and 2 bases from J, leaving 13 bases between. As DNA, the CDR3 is TGCGCCAGCAGCTTGGGGTCAGTGGGATCCACAGATACGCAGTATTTT. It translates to CASSLGSVGSTDTQYF.

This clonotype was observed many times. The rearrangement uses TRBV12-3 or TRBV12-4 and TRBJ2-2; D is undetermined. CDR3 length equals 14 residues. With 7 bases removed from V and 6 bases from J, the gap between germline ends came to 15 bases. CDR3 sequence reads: CASTPWSLAGELFF. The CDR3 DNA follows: TGTGCCAGCACTCCTTGGAGTCTTGCCGGGGAGCTGTTTTTT.

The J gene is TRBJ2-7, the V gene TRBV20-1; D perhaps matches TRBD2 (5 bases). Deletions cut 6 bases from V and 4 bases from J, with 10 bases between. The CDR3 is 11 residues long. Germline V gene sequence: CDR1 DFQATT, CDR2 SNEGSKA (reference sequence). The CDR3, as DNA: TGCAGTGCGGTTACGGGGTACGAGCAGTACTTC. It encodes CSAVTGYEQYF.

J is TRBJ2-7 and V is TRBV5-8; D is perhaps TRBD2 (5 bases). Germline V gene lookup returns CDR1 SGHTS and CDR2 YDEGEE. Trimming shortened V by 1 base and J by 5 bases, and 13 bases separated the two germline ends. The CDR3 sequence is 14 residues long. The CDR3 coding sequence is TGTGCCAGCAGCTTGAGGGAGAATCCCCACGAGCAGTACTTC. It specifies CASSLRENPHEQYF. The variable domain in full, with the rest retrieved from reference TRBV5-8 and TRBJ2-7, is EAGVTQSPTHLIKTRGQQATLRCSPISGHTSVYWYQQALGLGLQFLLWYDEGEERNRGNFPPRFSGRQFPNYSSELNVNALELEDSALYLCASSLRENPHEQYFGPGTRLTVT.

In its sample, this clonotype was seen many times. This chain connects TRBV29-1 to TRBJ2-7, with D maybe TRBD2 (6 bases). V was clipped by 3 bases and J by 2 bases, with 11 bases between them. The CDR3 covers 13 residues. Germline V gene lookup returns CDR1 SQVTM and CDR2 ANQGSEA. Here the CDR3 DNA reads TGCAGCGTTGATGGACTAACTCCCTACGAGCAGTACTTC. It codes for CSVDGLTPYEQYF.

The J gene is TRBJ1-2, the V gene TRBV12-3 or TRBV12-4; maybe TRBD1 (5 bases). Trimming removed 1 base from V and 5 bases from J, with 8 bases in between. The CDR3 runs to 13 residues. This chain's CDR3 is CASSLEGRYGYTF. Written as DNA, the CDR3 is TGTGCCAGCAGTTTAGAGGGGAGGTATGGCTACACCTTC.

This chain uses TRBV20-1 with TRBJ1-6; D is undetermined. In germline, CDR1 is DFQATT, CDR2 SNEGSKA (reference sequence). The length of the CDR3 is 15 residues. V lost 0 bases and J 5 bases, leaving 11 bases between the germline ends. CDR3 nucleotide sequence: TGCAGTGCTAGAGATCTTCTATCCAATAATTCACCCCTCCACTTT. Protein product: CSARDLLSNNSPLHF.

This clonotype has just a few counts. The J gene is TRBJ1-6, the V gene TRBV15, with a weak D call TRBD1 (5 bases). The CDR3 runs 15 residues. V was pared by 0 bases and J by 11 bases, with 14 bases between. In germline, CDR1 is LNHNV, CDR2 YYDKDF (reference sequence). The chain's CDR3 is CATSRDLEQEAPLHF. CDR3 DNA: TGTGCCACCAGCAGAGATCTCGAACAGGAGGCACCCCTCCACTTT.

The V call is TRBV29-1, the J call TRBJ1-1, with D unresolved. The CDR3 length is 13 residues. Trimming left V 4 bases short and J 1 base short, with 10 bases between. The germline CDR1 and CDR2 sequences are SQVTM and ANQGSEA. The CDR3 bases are TGCAGCGTTGGGTGGGAGGGGAACACTGAAGCTTTCTTT. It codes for CSVGWEGNTEAFF.

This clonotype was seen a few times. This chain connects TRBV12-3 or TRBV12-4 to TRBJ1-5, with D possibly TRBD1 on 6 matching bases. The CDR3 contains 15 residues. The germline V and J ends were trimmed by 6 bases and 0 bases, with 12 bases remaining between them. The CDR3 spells CASSRDINSNQPQHF. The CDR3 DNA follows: TGTGCCAGCAGCCGGGACATCAATAGCAATCAGCCCCAGCATTTT.

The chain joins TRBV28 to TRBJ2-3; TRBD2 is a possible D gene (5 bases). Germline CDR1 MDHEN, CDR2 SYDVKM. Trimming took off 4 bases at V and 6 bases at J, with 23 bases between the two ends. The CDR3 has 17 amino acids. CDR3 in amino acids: CASSSQGAGPQMDTQYF. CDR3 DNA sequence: TGTGCCAGCAGTTCCCAAGGTGCGGGCCCCCAGATGGATACGCAGTATTTT.

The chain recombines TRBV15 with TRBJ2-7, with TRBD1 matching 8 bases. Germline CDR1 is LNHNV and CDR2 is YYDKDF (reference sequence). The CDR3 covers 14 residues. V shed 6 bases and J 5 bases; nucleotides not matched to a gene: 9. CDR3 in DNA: TGTGCCACCAGGAGACAGGGGTATAGGAACGAGCAGTACTTC. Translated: CATRRQGYRNEQYF.